The sequence of this TCR beta chain was determined in a study of blood T cell repertoires in COVID-19. At the level of the study: Italy, Spain and the United States were the sources of the convalescent and acute COVID-19 samples.

CDR1 and CDR2 (germline): ENHRY, SYGVKD. The CDR3 extends over 13 amino acids. The V gene lost 7 bases and the J gene lost 6 bases, with 13 bases spanning the gap. Profiling relied on immunoSEQ multiplex PCR, and the TCRdb table lists in-frame clones only, not all of them. The repertoire has about 200,000 clones, over 70% of them found once; the top ten carry around 5.4%. Sample: peripheral blood. The TCR comes from a woman in her seventies with acute or convalescent COVID-19. The V and J genes are TRBV10-3 and TRBJ1-5, with D perhaps matching TRBD1 (5 bases). CDR3 nucleotide sequence: TGTGCCATCACCCCAGGGTTGAGTCAGCCCCAGCATTTT. Its translation: CAITPGLSQPQHF.